These 25 T cell receptor beta chains originate from one sample sequenced in a study of PD-1 blockade in mismatch repair-deficient tumors. The assay was immunoSEQ multiplex PCR, and TCRdb's table has in-frame clones only and misses some. The sample contains some 110,000 clones, 70% to 80% of which appear only once. Here the sequenced sample was peripheral blood, taken 60 to 65 weeks after starting pembrolizumab. The receptors were sampled from an adult with mismatch repair-deficient cancer.

The genes are TRBV5-6 and TRBJ1-5, with D possibly matching TRBD1 (6 bases). V was clipped by 4 bases and J by 6 bases, with 17 bases between them. CDR1 and CDR2 (germline): SGHDT, YYEEEE. The CDR3 loop spans 15 amino acids. The CDR3 loop is CASSPRKRGGQPQHF. The DNA for the CDR3 is TGTGCCAGCAGCCCTCGCAAGAGGGGGGGTCAGCCCCAGCATTTT.

The chain combines TRBV15 with TRBJ1-2; D is unclear. CDR3 length equals 14 residues. CDR1 LNHNV and CDR2 YYDKDF come from the germline V gene (reference sequence). The V end lost 0 bases, the J end lost 1 base, and 6 bases lay between the germline ends. CDR3 nucleotides: TGTGCCACCAGCAGAGACCGGCTTAACTATGGCTACACCTTC. This gives the protein CATSRDRLNYGYTF.

The genes are TRBV7-6 and TRBJ1-5, with D maybe TRBD1 (6 bases). Trimming shortened V by 5 bases and J by 0 bases, and 8 bases separated the two germline ends. CDR1 and CDR2 (germline): SGHVS, FNYEAQ. There are 14 residues in the CDR3. The CDR3 nucleotides are TGTGCCAGCAGCCTGGACAGTAGCAATCAGCCCCAGCATTTT. It encodes CASSLDSSNQPQHF.

This clone has just one count. The rearrangement links TRBV29-1 to TRBJ2-1; D is unclear. Germline V gene sequence: CDR1 SQVTM, CDR2 ANQGSEA. The V end lost 5 bases, the J end lost 8 bases, and 13 bases lay between the germline ends. This CDR3 has 12 amino acids. The CDR3 loop reads CSVWPIMDEQFF. CDR3 sequence (DNA): TGCAGCGTTTGGCCCATAATGGATGAGCAGTTCTTC.

The genes are TRBV7-9 and TRBJ2-1; a possible D gene is TRBD1 (6 bases). Germline V lookup: CDR1 SEHNR, CDR2 FQNEAQ (reference sequence). V lost 10 bases and J 7 bases, leaving 26 bases between the germline ends. The CDR3 is 16 residues long. CDR3 amino acids: CAITNRGGRGENEQFF. The CDR3 region has the DNA TGTGCCATTACCAACCGGGGCGGCAGGGGCGAAAATGAGCAGTTCTTC.

With respect to this clone: Other DNA sequences in this specimen translate into the identical CDR3. The chain combines TRBV19 with TRBJ2-1; D unresolved. V was clipped by 5 bases and J by 4 bases, with 9 bases between them. This CDR3 region has 13 residues. In germline, CDR1 is LNHDA, CDR2 SQIVND (reference sequence). As DNA, the CDR3 is TGTGCCAGTAGTGGGTCCAGTTACAATGAGCAGTTCTTC. Its protein product is CASSGSSYNEQFF. Based on the CDR3 plus reference TRBV19 and TRBJ2-1, the full variable domain is DGGITQSPKYLFRKEGQNVTLSCEQNLNHDAMYWYRQDPGQGLRLIYYSQIVNDFQKGDIAEGYSVSREKKESFPLTVTSAQKNPTAFYLCASSGSSYNEQFFGPGTRLTVL.

A single count supports this clone. Mismatch with germline at one junction end may stem from a read error. This chain links TRBV7-7 with TRBJ2-2, with D hard to call. Germline loops: CDR1 SSHAT, CDR2 FNYEAQ (reference sequence). CDR3 length: 15 amino acids. The chain's CDR3 is CASSRDRKNTGELFF. The CDR3 DNA reads as TGTGCTAGCAGCCGCGACCGAAAGAACACCGGGGAGCTGTTTTTT.

The chain has TRBV4-1 and TRBJ1-1, with TRBD1 matching 8 bases. CDR3 length equals 15 residues. Germline CDR1 is MGHRA and CDR2 is YSYEKL. Trimming at V came to 1 base and at J to 4 bases, leaving 5 bases not matched to a gene. CDR3 in amino acids: CASSQGQGSGTEAFF. DNA for the CDR3: TGCGCCAGCAGCCAAGGACAGGGGTCGGGCACTGAAGCTTTCTTT.

The sample holds a few counts of this clone. The genes are TRBV19 and TRBJ1-2; maybe TRBD1 (6 bases). The CDR3 sequence is 14 residues long. The germline gives CDR1 LNHDA, CDR2 SQIVND (reference sequence). V was trimmed by 4 bases and J by 1 base, leaving 10 bases between them. The CDR3: CASSTRDINYGYTF. In DNA form, the CDR3 reads TGTGCCAGTAGTACCCGGGACATTAACTATGGCTACACCTTC.

V usage is TRBV5-6 and J usage is TRBJ2-1; 11 nucleotides match TRBD2. Germline values: CDR1 SGHDT, CDR2 YYEEEE. CDR3 length: 15 residues. Trimming at V came to 5 bases and at J to 9 bases, leaving 10 bases not matched to a gene. DNA of the CDR3: TGTGCCAGCAGGTCACTAGCGGGAGTCACCGGTGAGCAGTTCTTC. It translates to CASRSLAGVTGEQFF.

The chain combines TRBV9 with TRBJ2-7; 7 bases are a match to TRBD1. This CDR3 region has 14 residues. The V segment lost 1 base and the J segment 3 bases; nucleotides outside the gene matches: 4. Germline CDR1 SGDLS, CDR2 YYNGEE. The CDR3 nucleotides are TGTGCCAGCAGCGTAAGTGGACAGGTCTACGAGCAGTACTTC. Translation: CASSVSGQVYEQYF.

The chain has TRBV7-9 and TRBJ1-2; D is ambiguous. Per the germline V gene, CDR1 is SEHNR and CDR2 is FQNEAQ (reference sequence). This CDR3 has 13 amino acids. V was cut by 3 bases and J by 1 base, with 6 bases left in between. CDR3 sequence reads: CASSFRGNYGYTF. The CDR3 nucleotides read TGTGCCAGCAGCTTCCGGGGTAACTATGGCTACACCTTC.

The chain carries TRBV5-6 and TRBJ2-2; no reliable D call. Germline V gives CDR1 SGHDT, CDR2 YYEEEE. The V gene lost 0 bases and the J gene lost 1 base, with 7 bases spanning the gap. The CDR3 sequence is 15 residues long. The CDR3 DNA is TGTGCCAGCAGCTTGGTACAGCAGAACACCGGGGAGCTGTTTTTT. Protein sequence: CASSLVQQNTGELFF. Full variable domain (missing parts from reference TRBV5-6 and TRBJ2-2): DAGVTQSPTHLIKTRGQQVTLRCSPKSGHDTVSWYQQALGQGPQFIFQYYEEEERQRGNFPDRFSGHQFPNYSSELNVNALLLGDSALYLCASSLVQQNTGELFFGEGSRLTVL.

The chain is built from TRBV18 and TRBJ1-1; D not certain. The CDR3 spans 13 residues. Germline V gives CDR1 KGHSH, CDR2 LQKENI. Trimming took 3 bases from V and 6 from J, leaving 11 bases between them. This chain's CDR3 is CASSPSGSPEAFF. The CDR3 coding sequence is TGTGCCAGCTCACCGTCTGGGTCCCCTGAAGCTTTCTTT.

In regard to this clone: Other nucleotide sequences from this sample produce the same CDR3. The CDR3 DNA sequence: TGCAGCGTTGACATATACACTGAAGCTTTCTTT. Translating gives CSVDIYTEAFF. V gene TRBV29-1 combines with J gene TRBJ1-1; D gene uncertain. This CDR3 has 11 residues. Trimming shortened V by 3 bases and J by 3 bases, and 5 bases separated the two germline ends. The V gene's germline CDR1 is SQVTM and CDR2 ANQGSEA.

V usage is TRBV15 and J usage is TRBJ2-7; 8 bases agree with TRBD1. Germline CDR1 and CDR2: LNHNV and YYDKDF (reference sequence). The CDR3 runs to 14 residues. Trimming took 5 bases from V and 2 from J; bases not matched to a gene: 5. This CDR3 is CATSFGQGPYEQYF. Here the CDR3 DNA reads TGTGCCACCAGCTTCGGACAGGGACCCTACGAGCAGTACTTC.

The rearrangement joins TRBV11-3 to TRBJ2-3; TRBD1 aligns across 11 bases. The CDR3 length is 17 residues. V dropped 6 bases and J dropped 1; count of bases not matched to a gene: 9. Germline lookup yields CDR1 SGHNT and CDR2 YENEEA. The chain's CDR3 is CASSSGTGGGGTDTQYF. The CDR3 region has the DNA TGTGCCAGCAGTTCCGGGACAGGGGGTGGTGGCACAGATACGCAGTATTTT.

The gene calls are TRBV6-1 and TRBJ2-7; 7 bases are a match to TRBD2. The V segment lost 4 bases and the J segment 3 bases; nucleotides outside the gene matches: 6. Germline V gene lookup returns CDR1 MNHNS and CDR2 SASEGT. The length of the CDR3 is 14 residues. The CDR3 reads CASSVGRAYYEQYF. For the CDR3, the DNA is TGTGCCAGCAGTGTGGGGAGGGCGTACTACGAGCAGTACTTC.

J is TRBJ1-1 and V is TRBV5-1; D gene uncertain. In germline, CDR1 is SGHRS, CDR2 YFSETQ. V was trimmed by 9 bases and J by 4 bases, leaving 16 bases between them. The CDR3 sequence is 13 residues long. The CDR3 protein is CATSPDSITEAFF. The CDR3, as DNA: TGCGCCACCTCTCCGGATTCTATCACTGAAGCTTTCTTT. Based on the CDR3 plus reference TRBV5-1 and TRBJ1-1, the full variable domain is KAGVTQTPRYLIKTRGQQVTLSCSPISGHRSVSWYQQTPGQGLQFLFEYFSETQRNKGNFPGRFSGRQFSNSRSEMNVSTLELGDSALYLCATSPDSITEAFFGQGTRLTVV.

This chain uses TRBV11-2 with TRBJ2-1; TRBD2 aligns across 10 bases. Germline V gives CDR1 SGHAT, CDR2 FQNNGV. V dropped 7 bases and J dropped 7; count of bases not matched to a gene: 10. This CDR3 is built from 15 residues. This CDR3 is CASNSRLAGLNEQFF. The CDR3 nucleotides read TGTGCCAGCAACTCCCGACTAGCGGGTTTAAATGAGCAGTTCTTC.

The genes are TRBV18 and TRBJ2-1; 9 bases are shared with TRBD2. Germline V lookup: CDR1 KGHSH, CDR2 LQKENI. With 0 bases clipped from V and 4 bases from J, the junction kept 7 bases outside the gene matches. CDR3 length equals 17 residues. The CDR3 region is CASSPPLTLAGYNEQFF. DNA for the CDR3: TGTGCCAGCTCACCACCGCTAACACTAGCGGGTTACAATGAGCAGTTCTTC.

This clone has a single count. The chain joins TRBV5-1 to TRBJ2-3; D may be TRBD1 (6 bases). Per germline, CDR1 SGHRS and CDR2 YFSETQ. This CDR3 is 14 amino acids long. V was pared by 1 base and J by 1 base, with 7 bases between. The CDR3 coding sequence is TGCGCCAGCAGCTTGAGACAGGGCACAGATACGCAGTATTTT. Its translation is CASSLRQGTDTQYF.

This rearrangement joins TRBV6-5 to TRBJ2-7; no clear D gene. V was cut by 6 bases and J by 1 base, with 10 bases left in between. The CDR3 is 13 residues long. Germline V gene lookup returns CDR1 MNHEY and CDR2 SVGAGI. The CDR3 is CASSSTPSYEQYF. The CDR3 region has the DNA TGTGCCAGCAGCTCAACTCCTTCCTACGAGCAGTACTTC.

The chain links TRBV7-9 to TRBJ2-3, with 11 nucleotides matching TRBD2. The V and J ends lost 5 bases and 5 bases, in that order; junction bases with no gene match: 9. Germline V gene sequence: CDR1 SEHNR, CDR2 FQNEAQ (reference sequence). The CDR3 consists of 16 residues. In DNA form, the CDR3 reads TGTGCCAGCAGCCACCTAGCGGGAGGCCCTGGAGATACGCAGTATTTT. It translates to CASSHLAGGPGDTQYF.

V usage is TRBV19 and J usage is TRBJ2-3; TRBD2 agrees at 7 bases. Germline CDR1 LNHDA, CDR2 SQIVND (reference sequence). The CDR3 spans 15 residues. The J segment lost 1 base and the V segment lost 5 bases, leaving 6 bases of the junction unmatched. CDR3 loop: CASSDTSVGTDTQYF. Written as DNA, the CDR3 is TGTGCCAGTAGTGATACTAGCGTCGGCACAGATACGCAGTATTTT.